These T cell receptor beta chains were read from a single sample in a study of blood T cell repertoires in COVID-19. Generated by immunoSEQ multiplex PCR, the TCRdb table keeps only in-frame clones and is missing some. The sample contains a few hundred thousand clones, 88% of which appear only once. Specimen: PBMCs or T cells enriched from blood (not recorded which). Receptors were obtained from a woman aged 55-75 years in a cohort exposed to, infected with or recovered from COVID-19 (not recorded which). CDR3s include the opening cysteine and the closing phenylalanine or tryptophan. D genes are given only for firm matches. The size field is filled for only some rows; it gives once, few, many or a size class.

V,J,size,D,DNA,CDR3
TRBV18,TRBJ2-1,.,TRBD2,TGTGCCAGCTCACCGTTTGGCGGGGGGAGCTCCTACAATGAGCAGTTCTTC,CASSPFGGGSSYNEQFF
TRBV6-5,TRBJ1-5,.,.,TGTGCCAGCTCACCCGCGATCAATCAGCCCCAGCATTTT,CASSPAINQPQHF
TRBV5-1,TRBJ2-2,once,.,TGCGCCAGCAGCTTGTTTCCGGCAGGATTGAACACCGGGGAGCTGTTTTTT,CASSLFPAGLNTGELFF
TRBV28,TRBJ2-5,.,TRBD2,TGTGCCAGCAGAGCGGGAGGGCCGGGGGAGACCCAGTACTTC,CASRAGGPGETQYF
TRBV18,TRBJ2-7,.,.,TGTGCCAGCTCTCCCTCGCCTAGCCGATACGAGCAGTACTTC,CASSPSPSRYEQYF
TRBV10-1,TRBJ2-3,.,.,TGCGCCAGCTCCATAGGGGCCTCAGATACGCAGTATTTT,CASSIGASDTQYF
TRBV27,TRBJ2-7,.,TRBD1,TGTGCCAGCCTCTCTCGAGGACAGGGAATTTACGAGCAGTACTTC,CASLSRGQGIYEQYF
TRBV7-9,TRBJ2-7,.,.,TGTGCCAGCAGCTTCCCGGGAACTGGCTACGAGCAGTACTTC,CASSFPGTGYEQYF
TRBV28,TRBJ1-3,.,TRBD1,TGTGCCAGCAGTTCGGGACAGTCACACTCTGGAAACACCATATATTTT,CASSSGQSHSGNTIYF
TRBV7-2,TRBJ1-1,.,.,TGTGCCAGCACCCTTACTTTGAACACTGAAGCTTTCTTT,CASTLTLNTEAFF
TRBV30,TRBJ1-1,.,.,TGTGCCTGGAGTGTAGGAGGGATCGGGATGAACACTGAAGCTTTCTTT,CAWSVGGIGMNTEAFF
TRBV15,TRBJ2-7,.,.,TGTGCCACCAGCCCGCTGCGGCAGGGATGGGAGCAGTACTTC,CATSPLRQGWEQYF
TRBV4-2,TRBJ2-1,once,TRBD2,TGTGCCAGCAGCCCGACGGGGGTACTAGCGGGAGAAGACAATGAGCAGTTCTTC,CASSPTGVLAGEDNEQFF
TRBV28,TRBJ1-2,once,.,TGTGCCAGCAAACCGGGGGACTATGGCTACACCTTC,CASKPGDYGYTF
TRBV7-3,TRBJ2-2,.,.,TGTGCCAGCAGCTTAACGTCACAGGCTCAACTGGACACCGGGGAGCTGTTTTTT,CASSLTSQAQLDTGELFF
TRBV7-2,TRBJ1-1,.,TRBD1,TGTGCCAGCAGCTTAGCCCAGGGGGCGGGCACTGAAGCTTTCTTT,CASSLAQGAGTEAFF
TRBV28,TRBJ1-5,.,TRBD1,TGTGCCAGCAGTTGGGGACAGGGGGCCGTTCAGCCCCAGCATTTT,CASSWGQGAVQPQHF
TRBV11-2,TRBJ2-7,.,TRBD1,TGTGCCAGCAGCTTAATGGGACAGGGCACCTACGAGCAGTACTTC,CASSLMGQGTYEQYF
TRBV11-3,TRBJ2-2,.,TRBD1,TGTGCCAGCAGCCCCCCCGGGACAGGGAATATCGGGGAGCTGTTTTTT,CASSPPGTGNIGELFF
TRBV7-9,TRBJ2-7,.,.,TGTGCCAGCAGCTTAGTCCCGGAGATGGGCGAGCAGTACTTC,CASSLVPEMGEQYF
TRBV18,TRBJ1-1,.,.,TGTGCCAGCTCACCACTTTCCAGGGTCACTGAAGCTTTCTTT,CASSPLSRVTEAFF
TRBV28,TRBJ2-7,.,.,TGTGCCAGCAGTTTATTCGTCACTAGCCACCCCGAGCAGTACTTC,CASSLFVTSHPEQYF
TRBV5-4,TRBJ2-1,.,.,TGTGCCAGCAGCGATGGACAGAGCTCCTACAATGAGCAGTTCTTC,CASSDGQSSYNEQFF
TRBV27,TRBJ2-7,once,.,TGTGCCAGCAGTTGGAGGAGCCCCTACGAGCAGTACTTC,CASSWRSPYEQYF
TRBV11-2,TRBJ2-7,.,.,TGTGCCAGCAGCCCCAGATGGTACGAGCAGTACTTC,CASSPRWYEQYF
TRBV7-2,TRBJ2-1,.,TRBD2,TGTGCCAGCAGCCCGCGACTAGCGGGAGGGTGGGGCAATGAGCAGTTCTTC,CASSPRLAGGWGNEQFF
TRBV30,TRBJ2-1,few,TRBD2,TGTGCCTGGAGTATAGGACTAGCGGGAGGCGAGCAGTTCTTC,CAWSIGLAGGEQFF
TRBV11-1,TRBJ1-4,.,.,TGTGCCAGCAGTTTCACCGGGACACCAAATGAAAAACTGTTTTTT,CASSFTGTPNEKLFF
TRBV19,TRBJ2-1,.,.,TGTGCCAGTAGTATTCCGGGGGGCGCAGGGAGGAATGAGCAGTTCTTC,CASSIPGGAGRNEQFF
TRBV19,TRBJ1-3,.,.,TGTGCCAGTAGTATAGGGCCCAGCTCTGGAAACACCATATATTTT,CASSIGPSSGNTIYF
TRBV9,TRBJ2-7,.,TRBD1,TGTGCCAGCAGCGTAGTAAATAGACAGGGCCACGAGCAGTACTTC,CASSVVNRQGHEQYF
TRBV10-2,TRBJ1-2,.,.,TGCGCCAGCCAGGGAGGGAACTATGGCTACACCTTC,CASQGGNYGYTF
TRBV6-5,TRBJ1-6,.,.,TGTGCCAGCAGTTACTTTGGACAGCCGAATTCACCCCTCCACTTT,CASSYFGQPNSPLHF
TRBV3-1/TRBV3-2,TRBJ2-7,.,TRBD2,TGTGCCAGCAGCCAAGGGGCAGGGCTAGCGGGGCGTTACGAGCAGTACTTC,CASSQGAGLAGRYEQYF
TRBV9,TRBJ2-7,.,.,TGTGCCAGCAGCGCCCAACAGGGAATAAGGGGCGAGCAGTACTTC,CASSAQQGIRGEQYF
TRBV29-1,TRBJ2-3,.,TRBD2,TGCAGCGTCCAACGACTAGCTTCCACAGATACGCAGTATTTT,CSVQRLASTDTQYF
TRBV2,TRBJ1-2,.,.,TGTGCCAGCAGTGATGTGGTTGTGAGCTATGGCTACACCTTC,CASSDVVVSYGYTF
TRBV28,TRBJ2-3,.,.,TGTGCCAGCAGTCCTGACCTAGCACTGGGAGATACGCAGTATTTT,CASSPDLALGDTQYF
TRBV7-9,TRBJ2-2,.,.,TGTGCCAGCAGCTTAGTTGGAGTACGGAGCGGGGAGCTGTTTTTT,CASSLVGVRSGELFF
TRBV24-1,TRBJ2-1,.,TRBD2,TGTGCCACCTCCACGACTAGCAGCTCCTACAATGAGCAGTTCTTC,CATSTTSSSYNEQFF
TRBV7-9,TRBJ2-1,once,TRBD2,TGTGCCAGCGTCCTAACTAGCGGGAGTTCGTATGAGCAGTTCTTC,CASVLTSGSSYEQFF
TRBV29-1,TRBJ2-2,.,.,TGCAGCGTCTCCGACCCCACTAGCAGCTACACCACCGGGGAGCTGTTTTTT,CSVSDPTSSYTTGELFF
TRBV15,TRBJ2-1,.,TRBD2,TGTGCCACCAGCAGAGATGGCGGGAGCACTTACAATGAGCAGTTCTTC,CATSRDGGSTYNEQFF
TRBV6-2/TRBV6-3,TRBJ2-3,.,TRBD1,TGTGCCAGCAGTCTACGGACAGGGCCAGATACGCAGTATTTT,CASSLRTGPDTQYF
TRBV3-1/TRBV3-2,TRBJ2-5,once,TRBD2,TGTGCCAGCAGCCCCCCGGGACTAGCGGCTAAGACCCAGTACTTC,CASSPPGLAAKTQYF
TRBV25-1,TRBJ1-6,.,TRBD1,TGTGCCAGCCAGACAGGGGGCAATTCACCCCTCCACTTT,CASQTGGNSPLHF
TRBV14,TRBJ1-2,once,TRBD1,TGTGCCAGCAGCCAAGGGCAACAGGGGGCGCGTGGCTACACCTTC,CASSQGQQGARGYTF
TRBV27,TRBJ2-7,few,TRBD2,TGTGCCAGCAGTCTCGGGACTAGCGGGCCCTACGAGCAGTACTTC,CASSLGTSGPYEQYF
TRBV27,TRBJ2-1,.,TRBD2,TGTGCCAGCAGTTCCCGACTAGCGGGAGGGCACAACAATGAGCAGTTCTTC,CASSSRLAGGHNNEQFF
TRBV6-4,TRBJ2-1,.,TRBD2,TGTGCCAGCACCCTCCAGACTAGCGGGAGCTACAATGAGCAGTTCTTC,CASTLQTSGSYNEQFF
TRBV28,TRBJ1-2,.,.,TGTGCCAGCAGTTTGCAGGGACATGTGAATGGCTACACCTTC,CASSLQGHVNGYTF
TRBV9,TRBJ1-6,.,.,TGTGCCAGCAGTGGAGGAGGGAACCTGAATAATTCACCCCTCCACTTT,CASSGGGNLNNSPLHF
TRBV30,TRBJ1-1,.,TRBD1,TGTGCCTGTCGCAGGGGGCTGGGCACTGAAGCTTTCTTT,CACRRGLGTEAFF
TRBV28,TRBJ2-4,.,.,TGTGCCAGCAGCTTACTAGCCAAAAACATTCAGTACTTC,CASSLLAKNIQYF
TRBV28,TRBJ2-7,.,TRBD2,TGTGCCAGCAGCCTGTCGACTAGCGGGGGCTACGAGCAGTACTTC,CASSLSTSGGYEQYF
TRBV5-1,TRBJ2-7,.,.,TGCGCCAGCAGCGCACAGGGTCTCGAGCAGTACTTC,CASSAQGLEQYF
TRBV5-3,TRBJ2-3,.,TRBD2,TGTGCCAGAAGCTTGAGGCTAGCGGGAGGGCCCTACACAGATACGCAGTATTTT,CARSLRLAGGPYTDTQYF
TRBV3-1/TRBV3-2,TRBJ1-4,.,.,TGTGCCAGCAGCCCCCGAGACAGGCCTGATGAAAAACTGTTTTTT,CASSPRDRPDEKLFF
TRBV27,TRBJ2-6,few,.,TGTGCCAGCAGTGCTACAGGGAACACCAACGTCCTGACTTTC,CASSATGNTNVLTF